What follows describes a single TCR beta chain. This clonotype was recorded many times. No antigen is known for it. Base qualities are not provided; no much larger clone lies one nucleotide away. The source of the sample is a study of identical twins (dated by TCRdb to between 2015 and 2016). Regarding the research as a whole: TCR alpha and beta repertoires from monozygotic twins, unrelated adults of various ages and cord blood were deep-sequenced to test whether fetal clonotypes persist. Replicate twin experiments were performed at different times using different library preparation protocols to rule out contamination. Beyond this particular receptor, the publication reports: Abundant cord blood beta clonotypes carried fewer insertions; young adult naive repertoires showed a weaker similar trend, while memory repertoires showed none. Zero-insertion analyses could be partly confounded by invariant T cells such as MAIT and iNKT, although diverse VJ usage argued against such confounding for most clonotypes. In beta out-of-frame sequences, excess twin sharing was weaker, because having fewer shared sequences lowered the signal-to-noise ratio. Because the same donors could not be followed over many years, the conclusions relied on cross-sectional statistical analysis. Compared with coincidental sharing between unrelated individuals, out-of-frame TCR alpha sequences shared between twins had an excess of sequences with low generation probability. In monozygotic twins, recombination models systematically underestimated out-of-frame TCR alpha sharing, but the models matched the sharing seen between unrelated individuals.

Every donor was a healthy Caucasian. The researchers also sequenced three unrelated adults who were not twins: a male aged 18 to 29, a male aged 50 to 60, and a female aged 50 to 60. Miltenyi CD45RO+ enrichment and human naive T-cell isolation kits were used to isolate memory (CD45RO+) and naive T cells from PBMC. Via the germline V gene, CDR1 is SGHRS and CDR2 YFSETQ. Counted from cysteine to phenylalanine, this CDR3 has 13 amino acids. Of all the DNA, just the CDR3 is kept, 39 bases in frame from base 1. The germline ends are 11 bases apart after V is trimmed by 5 bases and J by 6 bases. Library generation was performed with 5' RACE. Sequencing relied on an Illumina HiSeq 2000. Template switching added a universal primer binding site, and the final cDNA carried a unique molecular identifier that allowed TCR cDNA molecules to be counted accurately. First-strand cDNA for TCR alpha and beta chains was synthesized from specific primers in the conserved constant-segment region. To control for contamination, each cDNA library was double barcoded with a SMART-Mk sample barcode plus Illumina barcodes. Two successive PCR steps introduced TruSeq adapter sequences along with Illumina sample barcodes. The Illumina HiSeq platform was used with custom primers to sequence TCR alpha and beta cDNA libraries. Per the authors' processing: MiGEC was used to process raw reads and extract unique molecular identifiers, and MiXCR was used to find CDR3 positions. Recombination models were inferred per individual with the repgenHMM and IGoR tools using an EM algorithm. Shared clonotypes were analyzed with the tcR package in R, and sharing was normalized by the product of cloneset sizes. To study raw recombination free of thymic and clonal selection effects, out-of-frame nonproductive sequences were analyzed. The public sequencing data were trimmed at Q25 with fastp and processed into clonotypes with MiXCR by TCRdb, which kept only in-frame beta chains. Rows matching on CDR3 protein sequence are summarized as one entry with the most common DNA and genes. These V and J calls originate from TCRdb's pipeline instead of the authors' own analysis. The sample has approximately 700,000 distinct CDR3 sequences on record, over 5% of them singletons. The top ten clonotypes cover about 1.8% of the sample.

Material for sequencing was naive T cells sorted from blood. What this sample's cell subset or site label stands for: cells isolated with a human naive T-cell isolation kit. The rearranged chain carries TRBV5-1 and TRBJ2-2; no D segment can be confidently identified. This sequence originates from a man younger than 35 in good health. CDR3 protein: CASRLLVAGELFF. Here is the DNA: TGCGCCAGCAGGTTATTAGTAGCCGGGGAGCTGTTTTTT. Supplemented by the reference TRBV5-1 and TRBJ2-2 proteins around the CDR3, the complete variable domain is KAGVTQTPRYLIKTRGQQVTLSCSPISGHRSVSWYQQTPGQGLQFLFEYFSETQRNKGNFPGRFSGRQFSNSRSEMNVSTLELGDSALYLCASRLLVAGELFFGEGSRLTVL.